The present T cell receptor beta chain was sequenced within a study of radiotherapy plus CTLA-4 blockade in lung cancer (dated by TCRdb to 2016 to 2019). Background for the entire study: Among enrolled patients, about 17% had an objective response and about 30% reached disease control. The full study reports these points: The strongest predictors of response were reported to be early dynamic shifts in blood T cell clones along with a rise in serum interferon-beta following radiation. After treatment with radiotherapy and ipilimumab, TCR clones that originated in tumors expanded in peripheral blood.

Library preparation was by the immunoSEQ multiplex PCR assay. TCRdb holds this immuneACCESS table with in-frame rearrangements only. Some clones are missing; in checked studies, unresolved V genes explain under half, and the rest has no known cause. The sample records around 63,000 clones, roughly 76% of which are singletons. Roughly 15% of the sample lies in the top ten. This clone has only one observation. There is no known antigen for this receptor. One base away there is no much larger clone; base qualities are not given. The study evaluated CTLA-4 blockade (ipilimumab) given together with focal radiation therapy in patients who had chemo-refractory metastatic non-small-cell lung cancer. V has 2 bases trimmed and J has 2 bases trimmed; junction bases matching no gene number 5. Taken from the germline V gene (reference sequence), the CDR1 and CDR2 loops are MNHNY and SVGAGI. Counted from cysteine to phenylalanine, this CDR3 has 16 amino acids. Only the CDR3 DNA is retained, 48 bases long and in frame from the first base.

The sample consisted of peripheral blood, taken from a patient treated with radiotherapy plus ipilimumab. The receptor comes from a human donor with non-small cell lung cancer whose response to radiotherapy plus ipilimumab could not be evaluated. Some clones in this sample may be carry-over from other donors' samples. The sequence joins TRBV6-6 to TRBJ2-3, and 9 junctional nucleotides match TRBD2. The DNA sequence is TGTGCCAGCAGTTACCTAGCGGGGCCGTTCACAGATACGCAGTATTTT. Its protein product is CASSYLAGPFTDTQYF.